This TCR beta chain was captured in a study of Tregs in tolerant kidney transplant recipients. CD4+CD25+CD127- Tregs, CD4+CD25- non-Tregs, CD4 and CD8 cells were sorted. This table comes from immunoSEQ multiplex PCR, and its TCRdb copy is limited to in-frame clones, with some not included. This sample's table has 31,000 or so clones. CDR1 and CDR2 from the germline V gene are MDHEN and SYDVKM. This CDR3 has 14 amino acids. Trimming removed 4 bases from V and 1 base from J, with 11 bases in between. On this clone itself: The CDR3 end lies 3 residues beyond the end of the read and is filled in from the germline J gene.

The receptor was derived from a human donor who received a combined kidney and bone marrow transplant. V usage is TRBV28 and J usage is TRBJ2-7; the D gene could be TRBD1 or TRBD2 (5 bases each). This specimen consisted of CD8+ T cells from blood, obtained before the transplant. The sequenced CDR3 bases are TGTGCCAGCAGTTACGTCGAGGGGTCCTACGAG. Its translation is CASSYVEGSYE. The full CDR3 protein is CASSYVEGSYEQYF.